Listed below are T cell receptor beta chains from one sample, sequenced in a study of identical twins. TCRdb re-called the 5' RACE reads through MiXCR, storing one row per CDR3 protein. Of approximately 680,000 distinct CDR3 sequences in the sample, just over 7% were seen once. These data were also filed under a second study, of yellow fever vaccine responses in identical twins.

The sequenced material came from PBMCs. These receptors were taken from a woman aged 18-35 years in good health. Both conserved end residues are part of each CDR3. Fields, in order: J gene, D gene, clone size, V gene, CDR3 DNA, CDR3 protein. A D gene is named only where the DNA matches it firmly. Clone size appears in some rows only: once, few, many, or a class for an expanded clone.

>TRBJ2-5|-|-|TRBV7-9
TGTGCCAGCAGCTACTTGAAGGGCGGACTACAAGAGACCCAGTACTTC
CASSYLKGGLQETQYF
>TRBJ2-1|-|few|TRBV24-1
TGTGCCACCAGTGATTTTGCGGTAAATGAGCAGTTCTTC
CATSDFAVNEQFF
>TRBJ1-2|-|-|TRBV10-2
TGCGCCAGCAAGACAGAGGAAGACTATGGCTACACCTTC
CASKTEEDYGYTF
>TRBJ1-3|-|few|TRBV7-2
TGTGCCAGCAGCTCTTTTGGCCGGGGCTCTGGAAACACCATATATTTT
CASSSFGRGSGNTIYF
>TRBJ2-2|TRBD2|few|TRBV6-4
TGTGCCAGCAGTGACCGACTAGCGGGGGGCACCGGGGAGCTGTTTTTT
CASSDRLAGGTGELFF
>TRBJ2-1|TRBD2|many|TRBV12-3/TRBV12-4
TGTGCCAGCAGTTTGATAGCGGGAGGGCCGGGAAATGAGCAGTTCTTC
CASSLIAGGPGNEQFF
>TRBJ2-1|-|many|TRBV2
TGTGCCAGCAGTGAAGAGGTCATCCCTCATGAGCAGTTCTTC
CASSEEVIPHEQFF
>TRBJ1-3|-|many|TRBV12-3/TRBV12-4
TGTGCCAGCAGATCCCGGGATCGAAACACCATATATTTT
CASRSRDRNTIYF
>TRBJ2-3|TRBD2|many|TRBV7-8
TGTGCCAGCAGCTTCCGACTAGCGGGACGCACAGATACGCAGTATTTT
CASSFRLAGRTDTQYF
>TRBJ1-3|TRBD1|few|TRBV12-3/TRBV12-4
TGTGCCAGCAAACCCGACAGGGCCTCTGGAAACACCATATATTTT
CASKPDRASGNTIYF
>TRBJ2-1|TRBD2|many|TRBV10-3
TGTGCCATCAGTGAACTACTAGCGGGAGAAGGGACGGACAATGAGCAGTTCTTC
CAISELLAGEGTDNEQFF
>TRBJ2-7|-|few|TRBV3-1
TGTGCCAGCAGCCTCGGGGGCCTAGGAAGCGAGCAGTACTTC
CASSLGGLGSEQYF
>TRBJ1-1|TRBD1|-|TRBV18
TGTGCCAGCTCACTCTCTGGGACAGGGTTGAACACTGAAGCTTTCTTT
CASSLSGTGLNTEAFF
>TRBJ2-4|-|many|TRBV20-1
TGCAGTGCCGTAGTACAAAACATTCAGTACTTC
CSAVVQNIQYF
>TRBJ2-6|-|-|TRBV5-6
TGTGCCAGCAGCGTCCCAGGGTTCTCTGGGGCCAACGTCCTGACTTTC
CASSVPGFSGANVLTF
>TRBJ2-3|-|few|TRBV3-1
TGTGCCAGCAGCCAGGACCCGACGCGGACTAGCACAGATACGCAGTATTTT
CASSQDPTRTSTDTQYF
>TRBJ2-1|-|few|TRBV5-1
TGCGCCAGCAGCTTTGGGGGCGGAACTAATGAGCAGTTCTTC
CASSFGGGTNEQFF
>TRBJ1-2|-|-|TRBV7-3
TGTGCCAGCAGCCCCCAGGCTCTAGACAGTAACTATGGCTACACCTTC
CASSPQALDSNYGYTF
>TRBJ1-1|-|-|TRBV10-3
TGTGCCATCAGTGATCGGTACACTGAAGCTTTCTTT
CAISDRYTEAFF
>TRBJ2-1|TRBD2|-|TRBV7-9
TGTGCCAGCAGCTTAGCTGGGACTAGAAACAATGAGCAGTTCTTC
CASSLAGTRNNEQFF
>TRBJ2-7|-|few|TRBV7-9
TGTGCCAGCAGCCGCGGATCTCTCACCTACGAGCAGTACTTC
CASSRGSLTYEQYF
>TRBJ2-5|TRBD1|few|TRBV20-1
TGCAGTGCTAACCGGGACAGGCAAGAGACCCAGTACTTC
CSANRDRQETQYF
>TRBJ1-5|TRBD1|few|TRBV28
TGTGCCAGCAGGAGGACAGGGAATTATCAGCCCCAGCATTTT
CASRRTGNYQPQHF
>TRBJ1-1|TRBD1|few|TRBV4-1
TGCGCCAGCAGCCAAGGACAGGGACAGACTGAAGCTTTCTTT
CASSQGQGQTEAFF
>TRBJ2-3|-|many|TRBV12-3/TRBV12-4
TGTGCCAGCAGTTTTCGGCGGGTGCCCCCCACAGATACGCAGTATTTT
CASSFRRVPPTDTQYF
>TRBJ2-2|TRBD2|many|TRBV5-1
TGCGCCAGCAGCTCGATTTTGGGACTAGCGGGAGCCGACGGGGAGCTGTTTTTT
CASSSILGLAGADGELFF
>TRBJ2-2|-|once|TRBV19
TGTGCCAGTAGCAATCAGGGGAACACCGGGGAGCTGTTTTTT
CASSNQGNTGELFF
>TRBJ2-2|-|many|TRBV12-3/TRBV12-4
TGTGCCAGCAGTTTACAGAGAGCCGGGGAGCTGTTTTTT
CASSLQRAGELFF
>TRBJ2-3|-|many|TRBV3-1
TGTGCCAGCAGCGTCACAGGGAGGGCAGATACGCAGTATTTT
CASSVTGRADTQYF
>TRBJ2-1|-|-|TRBV2
TGTGCCAGCAGTGTAAATGAGGAGCAGTTCTTC
CASSVNEEQFF
>TRBJ2-2|TRBD2|few|TRBV15
TGTGCCACCAGCAATCCTCGAGGGCCTAGCGGGAGTAAGGGTATCGGGGAGCTGTTTTTT
CATSNPRGPSGSKGIGELFF
>TRBJ2-3|-|many|TRBV3-1
TGTGCCAGCAGCCATACTACCATGCCTCGGCAGTATTTT
CASSHTTMPRQYF
>TRBJ1-2|TRBD1|-|TRBV19
TGTGCCAGTAGGAAAGGACAGGGGGGCTTCAACGGCTATGGCTACACCTTC
CASRKGQGGFNGYGYTF
>TRBJ2-1|-|many|TRBV10-3
TGTGCCATCAGTGAGTCAGGGCCCCACAATGAGCAGTTCTTC
CAISESGPHNEQFF
>TRBJ1-1|-|many|TRBV12-3/TRBV12-4
TGTGCCAGCAAGGGGTTTATGGCGAACACTGAAGCTTTCTTT
CASKGFMANTEAFF
>TRBJ2-7|-|-|TRBV5-1
TGCGCCAGCAGCTTAGCAATAAGCGGTTATACCTACGAGCAGTACTTC
CASSLAISGYTYEQYF
>TRBJ2-2|-|few|TRBV4-1
TGCGCCAGCAGCCATCTACCCGGGACTCGGAACACCGGGGAGCTGTTTTTT
CASSHLPGTRNTGELFF
>TRBJ2-1|TRBD2|-|TRBV6-1
TGTGCCAGCAGAGAGGGAGGGCCAAGGAACAATGAGCAGTTCTTC
CASREGGPRNNEQFF
>TRBJ2-3|-|-|TRBV5-6
TGTGCCAGCAGCTTGGGACCCCCCGGGGGCGTTAGCACAGATACGCAGTATTTT
CASSLGPPGGVSTDTQYF